The following is a T cell receptor (beta chain) sequence with its context. The antigen is undetermined. CDR1 MNHNS and CDR2 SASEGT come from the germline V gene. The V end was cut by 6 bases, the J end by 6 bases, with 14 bases between. The CDR3 totals 13 residues. This sample was included in a study of CD8 T cells in ankylosing spondylitis. Broader study findings: From matched ankylosing spondylitis synovial fluid, disease-linked clones were reportedly recovered at significantly enriched levels.

Libraries of TCR beta came from quantitative 5'-RACE with molecular barcodes. TCRdb recomputed calls from the 5' RACE reads with MiXCR, one row per CDR3 protein. This sample has 25,000 to 40,000 distinct CDR3 sequences, with about 7.2% found just once. This chain connects TRBV6-1 to TRBJ1-1; D gene unclear. The specimen sequenced was blood, either unsorted or a sorted T cell fraction (not recorded which). The receptor was isolated from a male donor with ankylosing spondylitis or in good health (not recorded which). The CDR3 loop is CASRHSPGAEAFF. In DNA, the CDR3 is TGTGCCAGCAGACATTCACCCGGGGCTGAAGCTTTCTTT.